The table lists the clone carrying this TCR beta chain with many counts. The antigen remains undetermined. Germline CDR1 is DFQATT and CDR2 is SNEGSKA (reference sequence). With 1 base clipped from V and 3 bases from J, the junction kept 1 base outside the gene matches. There are 13 residues in the CDR3. The entry originates in a study of identical twins. TCRdb reprocessed the 5' RACE reads with MiXCR, giving one entry per CDR3 protein. The data hold about 190,000 distinct CDR3 sequences, with approximately 16% observed a single time. Overall study results and limits: Among out-of-frame alpha sequences shared by twins, low generation probability occurred in excess.

The same specimen was also included in a second study, on T cells expressing NK-cell markers. That investigation notes: The authors derived TCR beta repertoires from sorted CD3+CD56+NKG2C+, CD3+CD56+NKG2C- and CD3+CD56-NKG2C+ T cells.

J is TRBJ1-1 and V is TRBV20-1; TRBD1 agrees at 8 bases. Input material: CD8+ T cells sorted from blood. The source of this sequence is a woman aged 18-30 years in good health. For the CDR3, the DNA is TGCAGTGCTAGAGGGGGACAGGACACTGAAGCTTTCTTT. This codes for CSARGGQDTEAFF.